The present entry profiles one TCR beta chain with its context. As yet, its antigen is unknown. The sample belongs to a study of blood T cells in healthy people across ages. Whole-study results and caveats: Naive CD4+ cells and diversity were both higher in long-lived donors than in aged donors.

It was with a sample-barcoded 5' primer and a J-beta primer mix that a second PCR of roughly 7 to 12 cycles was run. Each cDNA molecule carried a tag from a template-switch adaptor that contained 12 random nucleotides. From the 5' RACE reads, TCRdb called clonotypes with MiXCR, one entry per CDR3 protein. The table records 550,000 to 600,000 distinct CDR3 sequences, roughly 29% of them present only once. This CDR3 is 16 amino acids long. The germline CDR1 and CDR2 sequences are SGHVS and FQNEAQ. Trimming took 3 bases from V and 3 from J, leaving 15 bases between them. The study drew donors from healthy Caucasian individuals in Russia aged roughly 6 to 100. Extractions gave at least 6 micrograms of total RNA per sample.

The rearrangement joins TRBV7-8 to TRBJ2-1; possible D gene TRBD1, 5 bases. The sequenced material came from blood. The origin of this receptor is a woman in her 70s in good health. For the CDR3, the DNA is TGTGCCAGCAGCTTTAGGGTTCAGGGCCTCTACAATGAGCAGTTCTTC. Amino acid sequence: CASSFRVQGLYNEQFF.